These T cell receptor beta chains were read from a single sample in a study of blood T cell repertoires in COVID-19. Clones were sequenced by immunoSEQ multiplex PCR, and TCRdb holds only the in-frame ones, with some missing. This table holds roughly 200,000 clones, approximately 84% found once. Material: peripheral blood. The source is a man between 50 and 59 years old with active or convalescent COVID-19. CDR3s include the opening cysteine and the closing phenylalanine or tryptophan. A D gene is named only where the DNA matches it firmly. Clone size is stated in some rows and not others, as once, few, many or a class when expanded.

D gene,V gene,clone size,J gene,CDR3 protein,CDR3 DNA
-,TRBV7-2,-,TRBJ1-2,CASTPAGHYGYTF,TGTGCCAGCACCCCGGCGGGACACTATGGCTACACCTTC
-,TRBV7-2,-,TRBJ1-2,CASSAPLERGYTF,TGTGCCAGCAGTGCCCCTTTAGAGAGAGGCTACACCTTC
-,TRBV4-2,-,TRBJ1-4,CASSQAGTNEKLFF,TGTGCCAGCAGCCAAGCAGGGACTAATGAAAAACTGTTTTTT
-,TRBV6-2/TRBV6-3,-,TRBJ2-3,CASSRGGRDTDTQYF,TGTGCCAGCAGCCGTGGGGGCAGGGATACAGATACGCAGTATTTT
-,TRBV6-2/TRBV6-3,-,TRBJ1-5,CASSYTPIGQPQHF,TGTGCCAGCAGTTACACTCCTATCGGTCAGCCCCAGCATTTT
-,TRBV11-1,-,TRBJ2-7,CASSSDTAYYEQYF,TGTGCCAGCAGCTCCGATACAGCTTACTACGAGCAGTACTTC
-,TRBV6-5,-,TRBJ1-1,CASSYRSPGETEAFF,TGTGCCAGCAGTTATCGTAGCCCTGGAGAGACTGAAGCTTTCTTT
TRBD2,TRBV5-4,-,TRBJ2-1,CASSPGTSGGAYNEQFF,TGTGCCAGCAGCCCGGGAACTAGCGGGGGTGCCTACAATGAGCAGTTCTTC
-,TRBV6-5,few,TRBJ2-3,CASFYTDTQYF,TGTGCCAGCTTTTATACAGATACGCAGTATTTT
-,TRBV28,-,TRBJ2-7,CASSLTAPIFYEQYF,TGTGCCAGCAGTTTGACAGCCCCCATATTCTACGAGCAGTACTTC
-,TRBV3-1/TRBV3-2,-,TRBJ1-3,CASSQVWGRSSGNTIYF,TGTGCCAGCAGCCAAGTGTGGGGCAGGAGCTCTGGAAACACCATATATTTT
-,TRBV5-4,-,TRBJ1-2,CASSDGQRFYGYTF,TGTGCCAGCAGCGACGGACAGCGCTTCTATGGCTACACCTTC
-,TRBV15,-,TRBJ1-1,CATSSGEQGRRTFF,TGTGCCACCAGCAGTGGGGAACAGGGTAGGAGGACTTTCTTT
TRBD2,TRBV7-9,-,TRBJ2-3,CASSLGGLPSDTQYF,TGTGCCAGCAGCTTAGGGGGACTACCTTCAGATACGCAGTATTTT
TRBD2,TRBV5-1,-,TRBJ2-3,CASSLSSGSTDTQYF,TGCGCCAGCAGCTTGTCTAGCGGGAGCACAGATACGCAGTATTTT
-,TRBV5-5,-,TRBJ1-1,CASSSGSLNTEAFF,TGTGCCAGCAGCAGCGGAAGTTTGAACACTGAAGCTTTCTTT
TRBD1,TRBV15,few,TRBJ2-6,CATSTGGTGANVLTF,TGTGCCACCAGCACAGGGGGTACCGGGGCCAACGTCCTGACTTTC
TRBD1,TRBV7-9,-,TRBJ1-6,CASSSSTGSRSPLHF,TGTGCCAGCAGCTCCTCGACAGGGTCTAGATCACCCCTCCACTTT
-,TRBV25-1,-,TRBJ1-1,CASFGQPNTEAFF,TGTGCCAGTTTCGGACAACCGAACACTGAAGCTTTCTTT
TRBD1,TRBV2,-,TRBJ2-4,CASSNGQGAWGNIQYF,TGTGCCAGCAGTAATGGACAGGGGGCATGGGGAAACATTCAGTACTTC
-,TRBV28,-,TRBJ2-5,CASSFRSGAGTQYF,TGTGCCAGCAGTTTCCGCTCAGGGGCAGGGACCCAGTACTTC
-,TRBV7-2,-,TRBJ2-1,CASSLVGGQYNEQFF,TGTGCCAGCAGCTTAGTTGGTGGTCAGTACAATGAGCAGTTCTTC
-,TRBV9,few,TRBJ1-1,CASSGDRMNTEAFF,TGTGCCAGCAGCGGCGACAGGATGAACACTGAAGCTTTCTTT
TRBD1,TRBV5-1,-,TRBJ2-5,CASSIQGAVETQYF,TGCGCCAGCAGCATACAGGGGGCAGTGGAGACCCAGTACTTC
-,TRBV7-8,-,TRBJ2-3,CASSPGGAGSTDTQYF,TGTGCCAGCAGCCCCGGAGGTGCGGGGAGTACAGATACGCAGTATTTT
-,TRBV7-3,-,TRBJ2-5,CASSLSGTLRGPETQYF,TGTGCCAGCAGCTTAAGCGGCACCCTGCGGGGGCCAGAGACCCAGTACTTC
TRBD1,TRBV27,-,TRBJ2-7,CASSIQRDSYEQYF,TGTGCCAGCAGTATCCAACGGGACAGCTACGAGCAGTACTTC
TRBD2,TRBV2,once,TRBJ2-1,CASSPLAGLGNEQFF,TGTGCCAGCAGCCCACTAGCGGGGTTGGGCAATGAGCAGTTCTTC
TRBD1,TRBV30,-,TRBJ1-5,CAWSRTGGLSQPQHF,TGTGCCTGGAGCAGGACAGGGGGTTTGAGTCAGCCCCAGCATTTT
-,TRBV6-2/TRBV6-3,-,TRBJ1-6,CASSYGGVFNSPLHF,TGTGCCAGCAGTTACGGGGGGGTATTTAATTCACCCCTCCACTTT
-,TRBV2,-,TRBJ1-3,CASSAGLSGNTIYF,TGTGCCAGCAGCGCGGGACTCTCTGGAAACACCATATATTTT
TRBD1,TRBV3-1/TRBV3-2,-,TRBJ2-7,CASSQMPGQRYEQYF,TGTGCCAGCAGCCAAATGCCGGGACAGCGGTACGAGCAGTACTTC
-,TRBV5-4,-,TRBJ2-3,CASSLKSRTSTDTQYF,TGTGCCAGCAGCTTAAAGTCCCGGACTAGCACAGATACGCAGTATTTT
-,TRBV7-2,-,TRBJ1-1,CASSYVGLGNTEAFF,TGTGCCAGCAGCTACGTCGGGTTGGGGAACACTGAAGCTTTCTTT
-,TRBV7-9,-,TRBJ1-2,CASSLAAAGYGYTF,TGTGCCAGCAGCTTAGCAGCGGCGGGCTATGGCTACACCTTC
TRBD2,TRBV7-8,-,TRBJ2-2,CASSYVLAGGNTGELFF,TGTGCCAGCAGCTATGTCCTAGCGGGGGGAAACACCGGGGAGCTGTTTTTT
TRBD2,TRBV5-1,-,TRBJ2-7,CASSLRLAGAPQYF,TGCGCCAGCAGCTTACGACTAGCGGGGGCCCCTCAGTACTTC
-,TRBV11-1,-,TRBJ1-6,CASSLRSHNSPLHF,TGTGCCAGCAGCTTAAGGAGCCATAATTCACCCCTCCACTTT
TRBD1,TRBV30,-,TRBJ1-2,CAWSMWTGYTYTF,TGTGCCTGGAGTATGTGGACAGGGTATACCTACACCTTC
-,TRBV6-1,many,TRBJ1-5,CASSEGQVHSNQPQHF,TGTGCCAGCAGTGAAGGGCAGGTCCATAGCAATCAGCCCCAGCATTTT
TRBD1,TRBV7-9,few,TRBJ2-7,CASSPRDRVDKFHEQYF,TGTGCCAGCAGCCCTCGGGACAGGGTCGATAAGTTCCACGAGCAGTACTTC